This TCR beta chain emerged from a study of T cell repertoires in cytomegalovirus infection. Study information: Based on public TCR beta signatures, there were indications of CMV infection and of a matching HLA type. Study results and limitations: Carriers of CMV and the relevant HLA type were discriminated by public TCR beta frequency. CMV-specific HLA-C-restricted TCR beta clonotypes dominated the ex vivo response.

To note about this clonotype: Its antigen is undetermined.

Each CDR3 protein gets one entry after TCRdb re-called the reads with MiXCR. The sample consists of under 800,000 distinct CDR3 sequences, approximately 25% of them appearing once. CDR1 is SGHVS and CDR2 is FNYEAQ in the germline V gene. V was clipped by 8 bases and J by 0 bases, with 8 bases between them. This CDR3 is 12 amino acids long. J is TRBJ2-7 and V is TRBV7-6; D remains unclear. The sequencing sample was made of CD8+ T cells from PBMCs. The clonotype was recovered from a human donor in good health (CMV status not recorded). Some clones in this sample may be carry-over from other donors' samples. The CDR3 loop is CASGGHSYEQYF. In DNA, the CDR3 is TGTGCCAGCGGTGGTCACTCCTACGAGCAGTACTTC.